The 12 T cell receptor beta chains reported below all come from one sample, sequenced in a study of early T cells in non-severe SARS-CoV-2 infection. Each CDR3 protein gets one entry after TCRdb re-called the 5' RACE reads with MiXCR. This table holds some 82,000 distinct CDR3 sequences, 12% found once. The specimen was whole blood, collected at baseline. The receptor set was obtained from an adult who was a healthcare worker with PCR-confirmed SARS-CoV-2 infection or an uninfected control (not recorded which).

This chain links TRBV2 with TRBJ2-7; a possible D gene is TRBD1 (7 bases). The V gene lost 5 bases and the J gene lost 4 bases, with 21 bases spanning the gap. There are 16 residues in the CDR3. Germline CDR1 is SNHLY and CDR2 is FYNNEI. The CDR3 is CASSSHPLPGGYEQYF. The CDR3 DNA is TGTGCCAGCAGTTCGCACCCTTTGCCAGGGGGGTACGAGCAGTACTTC. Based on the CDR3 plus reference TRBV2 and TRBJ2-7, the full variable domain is EPEVTQTPSHQVTQMGQEVILRCVPISNHLYFYWYRQILGQKVEFLVSFYNNEISEKSEIFDDQFSVERPDGSNFTLKIRSTKLEDSAMYFCASSSHPLPGGYEQYFGPGTRLTVT.

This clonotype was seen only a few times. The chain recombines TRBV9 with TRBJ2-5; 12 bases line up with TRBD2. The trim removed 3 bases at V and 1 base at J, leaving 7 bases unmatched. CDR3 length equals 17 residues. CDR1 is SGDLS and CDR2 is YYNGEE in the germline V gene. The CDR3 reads CASSASLAGGRQETQYF. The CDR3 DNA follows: TGTGCCAGCAGCGCATCACTAGCGGGGGGACGCCAAGAGACCCAGTACTTC.

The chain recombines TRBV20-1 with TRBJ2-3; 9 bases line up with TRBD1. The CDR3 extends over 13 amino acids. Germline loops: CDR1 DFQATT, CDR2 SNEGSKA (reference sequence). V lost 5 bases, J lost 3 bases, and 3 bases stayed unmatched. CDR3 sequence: CSAGTGWTDTQYF. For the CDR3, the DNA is TGCAGTGCTGGGACAGGGTGGACAGATACGCAGTATTTT.

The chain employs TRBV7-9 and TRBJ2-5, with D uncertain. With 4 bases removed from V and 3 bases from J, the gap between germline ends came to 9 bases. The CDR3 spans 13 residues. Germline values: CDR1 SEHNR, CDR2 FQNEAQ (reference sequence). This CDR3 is CASSSPVKETQYF. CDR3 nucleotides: TGTGCCAGCAGCTCCCCAGTAAAAGAGACCCAGTACTTC.

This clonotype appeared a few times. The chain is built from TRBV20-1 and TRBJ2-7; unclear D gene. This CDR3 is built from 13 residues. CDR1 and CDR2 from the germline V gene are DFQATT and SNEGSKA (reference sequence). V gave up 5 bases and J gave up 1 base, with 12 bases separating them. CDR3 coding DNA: TGCAGTGCTTCCCAGGACGCGTCCTACGAGCAGTACTTC. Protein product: CSASQDASYEQYF.

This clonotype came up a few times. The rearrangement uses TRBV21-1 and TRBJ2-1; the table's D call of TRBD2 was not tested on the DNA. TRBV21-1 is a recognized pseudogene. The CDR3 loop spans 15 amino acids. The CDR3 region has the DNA TGTGCCAGCAGCGATAAGGGACTAGCGGGAGCTGAGCAGTTCTTC. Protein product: CASSDKGLAGAEQFF.

The chain's CDR3 is CASSPGQSTDTQYF. The CDR3 DNA is TGTGCCAGCAGCCCGGGACAGTCCACAGATACGCAGTATTTT. V and J are TRBV7-9 and TRBJ2-3; 7 bases line up with TRBD1. V shed 5 bases, J shed 2 bases, and the junction held 4 bases outside the gene matches. Germline assignment: CDR1 SEHNR and CDR2 FQNEAQ (reference sequence). This CDR3 spans 14 amino acids. Supplemented by reference TRBV7-9 and TRBJ2-3, the full variable domain reads DTGVSQNPRHKITKRGQNVTFRCDPISEHNRLYWYRQTLGQGPEFLTYFQNEAQLEKSRLLSDRFSAERPKGSFSTLEIQRTEQGDSAMYLCASSPGQSTDTQYFGPGTRLTVL.

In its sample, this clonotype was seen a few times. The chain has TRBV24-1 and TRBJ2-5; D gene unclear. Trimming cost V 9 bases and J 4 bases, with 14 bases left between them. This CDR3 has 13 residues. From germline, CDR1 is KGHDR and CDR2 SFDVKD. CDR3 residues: CATSLGTPETQYF. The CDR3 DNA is TGTGCCACCTCCCTGGGAACTCCAGAGACCCAGTACTTC.

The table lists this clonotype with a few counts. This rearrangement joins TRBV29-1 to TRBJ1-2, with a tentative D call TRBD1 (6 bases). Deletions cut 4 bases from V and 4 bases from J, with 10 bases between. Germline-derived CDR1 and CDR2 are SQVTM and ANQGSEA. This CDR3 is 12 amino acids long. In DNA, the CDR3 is TGCAGCGTTGGGGACACTGCCTATGGCTACACCTTC. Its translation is CSVGDTAYGYTF.

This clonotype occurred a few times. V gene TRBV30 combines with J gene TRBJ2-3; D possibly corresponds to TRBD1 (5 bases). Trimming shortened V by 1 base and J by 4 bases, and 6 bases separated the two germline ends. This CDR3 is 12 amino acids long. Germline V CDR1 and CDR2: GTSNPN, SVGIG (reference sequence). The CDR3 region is CAWSAGSDTQYF. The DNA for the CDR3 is TGTGCCTGGAGTGCAGGGTCAGATACGCAGTATTTT.

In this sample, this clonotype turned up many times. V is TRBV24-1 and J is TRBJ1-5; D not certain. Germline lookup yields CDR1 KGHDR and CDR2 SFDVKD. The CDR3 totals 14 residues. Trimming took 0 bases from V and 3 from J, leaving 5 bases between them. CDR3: CATSDLGINQPQHF. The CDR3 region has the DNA TGTGCCACCAGTGATTTGGGGATCAATCAGCCCCAGCATTTT.

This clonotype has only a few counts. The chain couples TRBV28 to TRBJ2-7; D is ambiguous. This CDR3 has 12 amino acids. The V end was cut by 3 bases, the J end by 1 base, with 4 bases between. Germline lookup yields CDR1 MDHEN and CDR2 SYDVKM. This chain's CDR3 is CASSFTSYEQYF. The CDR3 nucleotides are TGTGCCAGCAGTTTTACTTCCTACGAGCAGTACTTC.